The 27 T cell receptor beta chains below all came from one sample that was sequenced in a study of PD-1 blockade in classical Hodgkin lymphoma. Time point given: cycle 4 day 1 (C4D1), after less than seven weeks of nivolumab. All patients relapsed after autologous stem cell transplantation, and brentuximab vedotin exposure varied. The protocol was immunoSEQ multiplex PCR, while the TCRdb copy is restricted to in-frame clones and leaves out a portion. The table shows around 60,000 clones, with roughly nine tenths occurring only once. The sample in question was peripheral blood mononuclear cells (PBMCs), obtained before the fourth cycle of nivolumab. The source is a human donor with classical Hodgkin lymphoma.

This clone has only a few counts. The gene calls are TRBV6-1 and TRBJ1-6; possible D gene TRBD1, 6 bases. The CDR3 sequence is 15 residues long. The V end lost 2 bases, the J end lost 7 bases, and 12 bases lay between the germline ends. Germline V gene lookup returns CDR1 MNHNS and CDR2 SASEGT. CDR3 residues: CASSEKGGGNSPLHF. DNA of the CDR3: TGTGCCAGCAGTGAAAAAGGGGGTGGGAATTCACCCCTCCACTTT.

In this sample, this clone turned up once. CDR3 DNA sequence: TGTGCCAGCAGCCTTAAAAGACCGCCTAACACCGGGGAGCTGTTTTTT. Encoded protein: CASSLKRPPNTGELFF. The chain carries TRBV7-3 and TRBJ2-2; D call uncertain. The CDR3 sequence is 16 residues long. Trimming took 5 bases from V and 2 from J, leaving 15 bases between them. Germline assignment: CDR1 SGHTA and CDR2 FQGTGA.

This chain links TRBV11-2 with TRBJ2-7; D gene unclear. Germline V CDR1 and CDR2: SGHAT, FQNNGV. The CDR3 has 11 amino acids. Trimming took 5 bases from V and 2 from J, leaving 4 bases between them. CDR3 protein: CASSSTYEQYF. CDR3 coding DNA: TGTGCCAGCAGCAGTACCTACGAGCAGTACTTC.

The chain has TRBV14 and TRBJ1-4; 7 positions agree with TRBD1. The CDR3 consists of 16 residues. V shed 1 base, J shed 8 bases, and the junction held 10 bases outside the gene matches. Germline V gives CDR1 SGHDN, CDR2 FVKESK. Here the CDR3 reads CASSQGQQGIIEKLFF. The CDR3 nucleotides read TGTGCCAGCAGCCAAGGGCAACAGGGGATAATAGAAAAACTGTTTTTT.

CDR3 amino acids: CASSMIDSPLHF. The CDR3 region has the DNA TGTGCCAGTAGTATGATCGATTCACCCCTCCACTTT. The chain couples TRBV19 to TRBJ1-6; D is undetermined. The CDR3 runs 12 residues. The ends were cut back, 3 bases at V and 8 bases at J, with 5 bases in the middle. CDR1 and CDR2 from the germline V gene are LNHDA and SQIVND (reference sequence).

The chain recombines TRBV2 with TRBJ1-2; D is possibly TRBD1 (6 bases). This CDR3 is 14 amino acids long. Germline values: CDR1 SNHLY, CDR2 FYNNEI. V lost 7 bases to trimming and J lost 3 bases, with 15 bases between them. The DNA of the CDR3 is TGTGCCAGCAAGGGGGAAGGGTCGGACTATGGCTACACCTTC. Amino acids: CASKGEGSDYGYTF.

The J gene is TRBJ1-5, the V gene TRBV19; no clear D. With 9 bases removed from V and 0 bases from J, the gap between germline ends came to 15 bases. The CDR3 sequence is 15 residues long. Germline V gene lookup returns CDR1 LNHDA and CDR2 SQIVND (reference sequence). CDR3 sequence reads: CASGGGHNSNQPQHF. DNA of the CDR3: TGTGCCAGCGGAGGAGGCCATAATAGCAATCAGCCCCAGCATTTT. The full variable domain, rest sourced from reference TRBV19 and TRBJ1-5, is DGGITQSPKYLFRKEGQNVTLSCEQNLNHDAMYWYRQDPGQGLRLIYYSQIVNDFQKGDIAEGYSVSREKKESFPLTVTSAQKNPTAFYLCASGGGHNSNQPQHFGDGTRLSIL.

This clone was seen a single time. This chain connects TRBV18 to TRBJ2-5; D is unclear. V gave up 4 bases and J gave up 2 bases, with 14 bases separating them. Germline values: CDR1 KGHSH, CDR2 LQKENI. The CDR3 sequence is 15 residues long. The DNA of the CDR3 is TGTGCCAGCTCACGAATATCGACGGCGCAAGAGACCCAGTACTTC. Its protein product is CASSRISTAQETQYF.

This chain connects TRBV27 to TRBJ2-7, with 7 bases that match TRBD2. This CDR3 region has 14 residues. V shed 6 bases, J shed 0 bases, and the junction held 5 bases outside the gene matches. The germline V gene has CDR1 MNHEY and CDR2 SMNVEV (reference sequence). The CDR3 protein is CASSTRGSSYEQYF. Here the CDR3 DNA reads TGTGCCAGCAGCACCCGCGGGAGCTCCTACGAGCAGTACTTC.

V and J are TRBV6-6 and TRBJ2-3; TRBD2 matches 9 bases. The CDR3 contains 15 residues. J lost 4 bases, V lost 6 bases, and 8 bases had no gene match. The germline V gene encodes CDR1 MNHNY and CDR2 SVGAGI (reference sequence). The CDR3 DNA reads TGTGCCAGCAGATTAGCGGGAGAGTTGCCAGATACGCAGTATTTT. Translation gives CASRLAGELPDTQYF.

The gene calls are TRBV6-1 and TRBJ2-7; the D call may be TRBD1 or TRBD2 (6 bases each). V lost 4 bases and J lost 4, with 14 bases in between. Germline CDR1 and CDR2: MNHNS and SASEGT. The CDR3 is 14 residues long. The CDR3 here is CASSARGSGYEQYF. Written as DNA, the CDR3 is TGTGCCAGCAGTGCCAGGGGAAGCGGGTACGAGCAGTACTTC.

This chain links TRBV10-2 with TRBJ2-5; 12 bases are shared with TRBD2. From germline, CDR1 is WSHSY and CDR2 SAAADI. This CDR3 is 12 amino acids long. CDR3 sequence: CAGGLAGGAQYF. The CDR3 DNA sequence: TGCGCTGGTGGGCTAGCGGGGGGGGCCCAGTACTTC.

This chain uses TRBV14 with TRBJ2-1, with D possibly called TRBD1 or TRBD2 (5 bases each). CDR1 is SGHDN, CDR2 FVKESK, per germline. The ends were cut back, 4 bases at V and 9 bases at J, with 19 bases in the middle. The CDR3 extends over 15 amino acids. This chain's CDR3 is CASSPIGALLGEQFF. CDR3 sequence (DNA): TGTGCCAGCAGCCCCATCGGGGCCCTACTTGGTGAGCAGTTCTTC.

The V and J genes are TRBV10-3 and TRBJ2-5; no firm D call. The CDR3 is 14 residues long. Trimming took 6 bases from V and 1 from J, leaving 12 bases between them. From germline, CDR1 is ENHRY and CDR2 SYGVKD. As DNA, the CDR3 is TGTGCCATCAGCCCAGATATTATCCAAGAGACCCAGTACTTC. It encodes CAISPDIIQETQYF.

This clone was seen once. The chain links TRBV28 to TRBJ2-7; possibly TRBD1 for D (5 bases). Per the germline V gene, CDR1 is MDHEN and CDR2 is SYDVKM. This CDR3 is built from 14 residues. Trimming stripped 3 bases from V and 1 base from J, with 10 bases between. CDR3 residues: CASSLGRGSYEQYF. The CDR3, as DNA: TGTGCCAGCAGTTTGGGAAGGGGATCCTACGAGCAGTACTTC. The whole variable domain, filled in from reference TRBV28 and TRBJ2-7, reads DVKVTQSSRYLVKRTGEKVFLECVQDMDHENMFWYRQDPGLGLRLIYFSYDVKMKEKGDIPEGYSVSREKKERFSLILESASTNQTSMYLCASSLGRGSYEQYFGPGTRLTVT.

This sequence joins TRBV5-1 and TRBJ2-2; D is ambiguous. CDR3 length: 15 residues. Looked up from germline, CDR1 is SGHRS and CDR2 is YFSETQ. The V end was cut by 2 bases, the J end by 4 bases, with 12 bases between. Written as DNA, the CDR3 is TGCGCCAGCAGCTTCGAACTGACGGCCACCGGGGAGCTGTTTTTT. Encoded protein: CASSFELTATGELFF.

This rearrangement joins TRBV4-2 to TRBJ2-5; TRBD2 matches at 9 bases. CDR1 and CDR2 from the germline V gene are LGHNA and YNFKEQ. This CDR3 spans 16 amino acids. V lost 1 base, J lost 5 bases, and 8 bases stayed unmatched. This chain's CDR3 is CASSQGGTSSAETQYF. In DNA, the CDR3 is TGTGCCAGCAGCCAAGGTGGGACTAGCTCTGCGGAGACCCAGTACTTC.

This sequence joins TRBV5-1 and TRBJ2-5, with 8 positions matching TRBD2. The J call is in doubt because the DNA end fits TRBJ2-7 better. The germline gives CDR1 SGHRS, CDR2 YFSETQ. This CDR3 spans 16 amino acids. CDR3 DNA: TGCGCCAGCAGGAAGCTACTAGCGGCCACAGCCTACGAGCAGTACTTC. This codes for CASRKLLAATAYEQYF.

V is TRBV18 and J is TRBJ2-5; D gene ambiguous. The CDR3 spans 11 residues. Trimming removed 6 bases at V and 2 bases at J, with 4 bases between. Germline assignment: CDR1 KGHSH and CDR2 LQKENI. The CDR3 coding sequence is TGTGCCAGCTCGAAACAAGAGACCCAGTACTTC. Amino acid sequence: CASSKQETQYF.

The chain carries TRBV28 and TRBJ2-7; 7 positions match TRBD1. V shed 5 bases and J 3 bases; nucleotides not matched to a gene: 10. CDR3 size: 15 residues. CDR1 is MDHEN and CDR2 is SYDVKM in the germline V gene. CDR3 sequence reads: CASSVNQGQHYEQYF. CDR3 nucleotides: TGTGCCAGCAGTGTAAACCAGGGACAGCACTACGAGCAGTACTTC.

The chain uses TRBV28 and TRBJ1-5; the D gene is possibly TRBD1 (5 bases). V was trimmed by 2 bases and J by 0 bases, leaving 8 bases between them. The CDR3 is 15 residues long. Germline CDR1 MDHEN, CDR2 SYDVKM. The DNA for the CDR3 is TGTGCCAGCAGTTTAGGGACGGATAGCAATCAGCCCCAGCATTTT. Its translation: CASSLGTDSNQPQHF. Looking up the rest from reference TRBV28 and TRBJ1-5 gives the full variable domain: DVKVTQSSRYLVKRTGEKVFLECVQDMDHENMFWYRQDPGLGLRLIYFSYDVKMKEKGDIPEGYSVSREKKERFSLILESASTNQTSMYLCASSLGTDSNQPQHFGDGTRLSIL.

The chain uses TRBV5-1 and TRBJ2-5; D is perhaps TRBD1 (6 bases). Between the trimmed V and J ends, which lost 5 bases and 2 bases, there was a span of 10 bases. This CDR3 is 13 amino acids long. Germline assignment: CDR1 SGHRS and CDR2 YFSETQ. Here the CDR3 reads CASRSDRQETQYF. In DNA form, the CDR3 reads TGCGCCAGCAGGTCCGACAGGCAAGAGACCCAGTACTTC.

The chain uses TRBV9 and TRBJ2-1, with 8 bases lining up with TRBD1. V lost 3 bases, J lost 8 bases, and 7 bases stayed unmatched. There are 14 residues in the CDR3. Germline V gives CDR1 SGDLS, CDR2 YYNGEE. The CDR3 nucleotides are TGTGCCAGCAGCGAGACGACAGGGGCGTATGAGCAGTTCTTC. This encodes CASSETTGAYEQFF.

The genes are TRBV25-1 and TRBJ1-4; a possible D gene is TRBD1 (5 bases). The CDR3 totals 12 residues. The germline V and J ends were trimmed by 4 bases and 12 bases, with 12 bases remaining between them. Germline CDR1 and CDR2: MGHDK and SYGVNS. The CDR3 DNA is TGTGCCAGCAGTGCAGCGGGGGAGGAACTGTTTTTT. Protein: CASSAAGEELFF. The full variable domain, completed using reference TRBV25-1 and TRBJ1-4, is EADIYQTPRYLVIGTGKKITLECSQTMGHDKMYWYQQDPGMELHLIHYSYGVNSTEKGDLSSESTVSRIRTEHFPLTLESARPSHTSQYLCASSAAGEELFFGSGTQLSVL.

This chain connects TRBV27 to TRBJ2-1; TRBD1 agrees at 8 bases. This CDR3 has 19 residues. V lost 7 bases, J lost 10 bases, and 27 bases stayed unmatched. Germline-derived CDR1 and CDR2 are MNHEY and SMNVEV (reference sequence). As DNA, the CDR3 is TGTGCCAGCACCGATTCAGGGGGCGGTTACCATCCAGCAAAATGGGAGCAGTTCTTC. Its protein product is CASTDSGGGYHPAKWEQFF.

The genes are TRBV28 and TRBJ1-6; no clear D gene. Trimming stripped 3 bases from V and 6 bases from J, with 3 bases between. CDR3 length equals 12 residues. Germline V gene lookup returns CDR1 MDHEN and CDR2 SYDVKM. CDR3 DNA: TGTGCCAGCAGTTTTTTTAATTCACCCCTCCACTTT. It translates to CASSFFNSPLHF.

V gene TRBV7-2 combines with J gene TRBJ1-1; the D is unclear. Looked up from germline, CDR1 is SGHTA and CDR2 is FQGNSA. The CDR3 extends over 16 amino acids. V dropped 1 base and J dropped 1 base, with 13 bases sitting between them. As DNA, the CDR3 is TGTGCCAGCAGCTTAGACCAAGGCCGGCCGAACACTGAAGCTTTCTTT. As protein: CASSLDQGRPNTEAFF.